The 26 T cell receptor beta chains reported below all come from one sample, sequenced in a study of blood T cell repertoires in COVID-19 (dated by TCRdb to about 2020). Library creation used the immunoSEQ multiplex PCR assay. The immuneACCESS repertoire file appears here via TCRdb, limited to in-frame rearrangements. These files lack a portion of the clones; in checked studies, under half of the deficit traces to unresolved V genes, and the cause of the others is not known. This sample comprises 350,000 to 550,000 clones, around nine tenths of them detected only once. Roughly 1.8% of the sample is in the top ten clones. Specimen: PBMCs or T cells enriched from blood (not recorded which). The source is a woman under 30 with acute COVID-19.

CDR3 region: CASSLAVQGQETQYF. CDR3 in DNA: TGCGCCAGCAGCTTGGCGGTCCAGGGCCAAGAGACCCAGTACTTC. The chain couples TRBV5-1 to TRBJ2-5; tentative D call: TRBD1 (5 bases). The CDR3 has 15 amino acids. V was shortened by 0 bases and J by 1 base, with 10 bases between the two germline ends. The germline V gene encodes CDR1 SGHRS and CDR2 YFSETQ.

The chain recombines TRBV3-1 (or the pseudogene TRBV3-2) with TRBJ2-1; the D gene is possibly TRBD2 (6 bases). The germline V gene has CDR1 LGHDT and CDR2 YNNKEL (reference sequence). The CDR3 consists of 17 residues. Trimming pared 2 bases from V and 4 bases from J, leaving 18 bases between. CDR3 amino acids: CASSQNPLANVYNEQFF. DNA of the CDR3: TGTGCCAGCAGCCAAAATCCCCTAGCGAACGTTTACAATGAGCAGTTCTTC.

This clone has just one count. The chain carries TRBV30 and TRBJ1-1; no firm D call. Germline assignment: CDR1 GTSNPN and CDR2 SVGIG (reference sequence). The CDR3 runs 14 residues. The V gene lost 2 bases and the J gene lost 8 bases, with 18 bases spanning the gap. This CDR3 reads CAWSPPSSSREAFF. In DNA, the CDR3 is TGTGCCTGGAGTCCCCCTTCGAGTTCCAGGGAAGCTTTCTTT.

V gene TRBV2 combines with J gene TRBJ1-2; 11 bases are shared with TRBD1. The trim removed 7 bases at V and 2 bases at J, leaving 3 bases unmatched. Germline V gene data show CDR1 as SNHLY and CDR2 as FYNNEI. CDR3 size: 14 residues. DNA of the CDR3: TGTGCCAGCAACCGGGACAGGGGGAACTATGGCTACACCTTC. This gives the protein CASNRDRGNYGYTF.

J is TRBJ2-5 and V is TRBV12-2; the table's D call TRBD1 went unverified against the DNA. TRBV12-2 is deemed a pseudogene. The CDR3 is 16 residues long. For the CDR3, the DNA is TGTGCAAGTCGCTTTACAGGGAGTCCCTCTCAAGAGACCCAGTACTTC. The encoded protein is CASRFTGSPSQETQYF.

This sequence joins TRBV7-2 and TRBJ1-4; the match to TRBD1 covers 9 bases. The V and J ends lost 3 bases and 8 bases, in that order; junction bases with no gene match: 4. There are 14 residues in the CDR3. Looked up from germline, CDR1 is SGHTA and CDR2 is FQGNSA. The CDR3 is CASSLDRGLEKLFF. The CDR3 DNA sequence: TGTGCCAGCAGCTTGGACAGGGGTCTCGAAAAACTGTTTTTT.

The rearrangement links TRBV6-2 or TRBV6-3 to TRBJ2-1; the D gene is possibly TRBD2 (6 bases). This CDR3 has 13 residues. V lost 4 bases, J lost 5 bases, and 9 bases lay in between. Germline loops: CDR1 MNHEY, CDR2 SVGEGT. Here the CDR3 reads CASSWDLHNEQFF. CDR3 coding DNA: TGTGCCAGCAGTTGGGACTTGCACAATGAGCAGTTCTTC.

This chain connects TRBV28 to TRBJ1-2; D is possibly TRBD1 (6 bases). The CDR3 sequence is 14 residues long. The ends were cut back, 5 bases at V and 4 bases at J, with 14 bases in the middle. The germline CDR1 and CDR2 sequences are MDHEN and SYDVKM. This CDR3 is CASSPGQQPYGYTF. CDR3 DNA sequence: TGTGCCAGCAGTCCGGGACAACAACCCTATGGCTACACCTTC.

Points on this clone: A much bigger clone sits one base away, suggesting this may be a read error. This CDR3 is also generated by other DNA sequences in the sample. The rearrangement uses TRBV14 and TRBJ2-6; 8 bases agree with TRBD2. In germline, CDR1 is SGHDN, CDR2 FVKESK. The CDR3 spans 17 residues. Losses at the gene ends were 0 bases for V and 4 bases for J; bases not matched to a gene: 5. The CDR3, as DNA: TGTGCCAGCAGCCAAGAACGGGGGGGCCCCGGGGCCAACGTCCTGACTTTC. This translates into CASSQERGGPGANVLTF. Based on the CDR3 plus reference TRBV14 and TRBJ2-6, the full variable domain is EAGVTQFPSHSVIEKGQTVTLRCDPISGHDNLYWYRRVMGKEIKFLLHFVKESKQDESGMPNNRFLAERTGGTYSTLKVQPAELEDSGVYFCASSQERGGPGANVLTFGAGSRLTVL.

The chain combines TRBV4-3 with TRBJ2-7, with D perhaps matching TRBD2 (5 bases). The germline V gene encodes CDR1 LGHNA and CDR2 YSLEER. The CDR3 extends over 15 amino acids. Trimming pared 0 bases from V and 2 bases from J, leaving 11 bases between. The CDR3 DNA follows: TGCGCCAGCAGCCAAGATCGTTTGGGAGCCTACGAGCAGTACTTC. Translating gives CASSQDRLGAYEQYF.

This chain joins TRBV5-1 and TRBJ2-7; 10 nucleotides align to TRBD1. CDR3 size: 14 residues. The J segment lost 6 bases and the V segment lost 4 bases, leaving 7 bases of the junction unmatched. Germline V lookup: CDR1 SGHRS, CDR2 YFSETQ. The CDR3 DNA reads TGCGCCAGCAGCCACGGGACAGGGGCTGGCGAGCAGTACTTC. Translation gives CASSHGTGAGEQYF.

V and J are TRBV19 and TRBJ1-2, with 7 bases aligning to TRBD1. The CDR3 has 13 residues. Germline values: CDR1 LNHDA, CDR2 SQIVND (reference sequence). Trimming took 8 bases from V and 3 from J; bases not matched to a gene: 6. The CDR3 region has the DNA TGTGCCAGTGGGACAGAGGGGGACTATGGCTACACCTTC. This sequence encodes CASGTEGDYGYTF.

This clone has more than one count but fewer than ten. The V gene is TRBV5-5, the J gene TRBJ1-6, with a possible D match to TRBD1 (5 bases). CDR3 length equals 13 residues. The germline CDR1 and CDR2 sequences are SGHKS and YYEKEE (reference sequence). Trimming removed 3 bases at V and 10 bases at J, with 11 bases between. CDR3 coding DNA: TGTGCCAGCAGCTCAGGGTGGACGTCACCCCTCCACTTT. Residues: CASSSGWTSPLHF. The full variable domain, its missing parts supplied by reference TRBV5-5 and TRBJ1-6, is DAGVTQSPTHLIKTRGQQVTLRCSPISGHKSVSWYQQVLGQGPQFIFQYYEKEERGRGNFPDRFSARQFPNYSSELNVNALLLGDSALYLCASSSGWTSPLHFGNGTRLTVT.

The V gene is TRBV4-3, the J gene TRBJ2-3; D possibly corresponds to TRBD1 (6 bases). Germline CDR1 and CDR2: LGHNA and YSLEER. The V and J ends lost 6 bases and 6 bases respectively, with 16 bases between them. The CDR3 totals 14 residues. The CDR3 region is CASSPDRSWDTQYF. CDR3 nucleotide sequence: TGCGCCAGCAGTCCAGACAGGAGCTGGGATACGCAGTATTTT.

This chain joins TRBV4-3 and TRBJ2-3; 8 bases are a match to TRBD2. CDR1 and CDR2 (germline): LGHNA, YSLEER. Trimming removed 0 bases from V and 4 bases from J; junction bases left unmatched: 9. The CDR3 is made up of 17 amino acids. This CDR3 reads CASSQETERELSDTQYF. For the CDR3, the DNA is TGCGCCAGCAGCCAAGAAACGGAGCGGGAGCTGTCAGATACGCAGTATTTT.

The genes are TRBV18 and TRBJ2-4, with 9 bases matching TRBD2. V shed 4 bases, J shed 8 bases, and the junction held 6 bases outside the gene matches. The CDR3 extends over 14 amino acids. Germline V CDR1 and CDR2: KGHSH, LQKENI. CDR3 amino acids: CASSLAGGLDIQYF. CDR3 nucleotides: TGTGCCAGCTCACTTGCGGGGGGGCTGGACATTCAGTACTTC.

The table lists this clone with a few counts. This rearrangement joins TRBV18 to TRBJ1-1, with a tentative D call TRBD1 (5 bases). This CDR3 has 13 residues. The V end was cut by 4 bases, the J end by 13 bases, with 19 bases between. Germline V gene data show CDR1 as KGHSH and CDR2 as LQKENI. The CDR3 DNA is TGTGCCAGCTCACTCCGGGGGGAGGAAGAGGGTTTCTTT. It specifies CASSLRGEEEGFF.

This clone was picked up one time. V and J are TRBV6-5 and TRBJ1-1; unclear D gene. The CDR3 covers 13 residues. Trimming left V 10 bases short and J 8 bases short, with 20 bases between. Germline values: CDR1 MNHEY, CDR2 SVGAGI. The CDR3 DNA sequence: TGTGCCACCGACCTAACCGGGTCCGCAGAAGCTTTCTTT. It is translated as CATDLTGSAEAFF.

The V gene is TRBV28, the J gene TRBJ1-6, with unresolved D. Germline CDR1 is MDHEN and CDR2 is SYDVKM. The CDR3 runs 16 residues. V gave up 2 bases and J gave up 8 bases, with 16 bases separating them. CDR3 region: CASSLGIASADSPLHF. In nucleotides, the CDR3 is TGTGCCAGCAGTTTAGGTATAGCCAGCGCGGATTCACCCCTCCACTTT.

The V call is TRBV28, the J call TRBJ1-5; tentatively, D is TRBD1 (5 bases). The CDR3 totals 14 residues. Trimming pared 3 bases from V and 3 bases from J, leaving 9 bases between. The V gene's germline CDR1 is MDHEN and CDR2 SYDVKM. As DNA, the CDR3 is TGTGCCAGCAGTTTGGGCAGGGTCAATCAGCCCCAGCATTTT. It specifies CASSLGRVNQPQHF.

The chain links TRBV5-1 to TRBJ1-3; no firm D call. The CDR3 extends over 11 amino acids. CDR1 is SGHRS, CDR2 YFSETQ, per germline. V gave up 6 bases and J gave up 4 bases, with 5 bases separating them. CDR3 protein: CASILGNTIYF. The CDR3 region has the DNA TGCGCCAGCATCCTGGGAAACACCATATATTTT.

This sequence joins TRBV5-1 and TRBJ2-1, with a tentative D call TRBD2 (5 bases). With 1 base removed from V and 8 bases from J, the gap between germline ends came to 7 bases. Per germline, CDR1 SGHRS and CDR2 YFSETQ. This CDR3 has 12 residues. The CDR3 loop is CASSLMRDEQFF. CDR3 sequence (DNA): TGCGCCAGCAGCTTGATGAGGGATGAGCAGTTCTTC.

For this clone: This same CDR3 is encoded by further DNA sequences in the sample. The chain joins TRBV29-1 to TRBJ1-2; no definite D call. The germline V and J ends were trimmed by 3 bases and 4 bases, with 6 bases remaining between them. Germline V lookup: CDR1 SQVTM, CDR2 ANQGSEA. This CDR3 has 11 residues. CDR3 in DNA: TGCAGCGTTGAGGGCCGCTATGGCTACACCTTC. Its protein product is CSVEGRYGYTF.

The chain joins TRBV9 to TRBJ1-1; perhaps TRBD1 as D (6 bases). Germline V gene sequence: CDR1 SGDLS, CDR2 YYNGEE. The V end lost 4 bases, the J end lost 2 bases, and 15 bases lay between the germline ends. This CDR3 is built from 15 residues. DNA of the CDR3: TGTGCCAGCAGCCTAAACCGGGACATCAACACTGAAGCTTTCTTT. Translating it yields CASSLNRDINTEAFF. The full variable domain, completed using reference TRBV9 and TRBJ1-1, is DSGVTQTPKHLITATGQRVTLRCSPRSGDLSVYWYQQSLDQGLQFLIQYYNGEERAKGNILERFSAQQFPDLHSELNLSSLELGDSALYFCASSLNRDINTEAFFGQGTRLTVV.

The CDR3 DNA reads as TGTGCCAGCAGTTTTGTAAATACGCAGTATTTT. Its translation: CASSFVNTQYF. This chain joins TRBV27 and TRBJ2-3; no clear D gene. V dropped 3 bases and J dropped 7 bases, with 5 bases sitting between them. The germline V gene encodes CDR1 MNHEY and CDR2 SMNVEV (reference sequence). The CDR3 extends over 11 amino acids.

This clone has more than one count but fewer than ten. The sample contains more than one DNA sequence encoding this CDR3. The J gene is TRBJ2-1, the V gene TRBV6-4, with TRBD2 identical over 12 bases. Germline values: CDR1 MRHNA, CDR2 SNTAGT. This CDR3 is built from 16 residues. V was pared by 4 bases and J by 4 bases, with 5 bases of the junction left unmatched. The chain's CDR3 is CASSGPTSGGYNEQFF. The DNA of the CDR3 is TGTGCCAGCAGTGGTCCAACTAGCGGGGGGTACAATGAGCAGTTCTTC.